Presented here are 29 T cell receptor beta chains from one specimen sequenced in a study of T cell responses to AZD1222 COVID-19 vaccine. Repertoires were generated with immunoSEQ multiplex PCR, while TCRdb's copy carries only in-frame clones and drops some. This sample has approximately 150,000 clones; more than 85% occur once, and the top ten carry 1.9%. Specimen: peripheral blood, collected 28 days after the second AZD1222 dose. The receptors derive from an adult who received the AZD1222 COVID-19 vaccine.

The chain is built from TRBV29-1 and TRBJ1-1; the D is unclear. The CDR3 runs 14 residues. The germline CDR1 and CDR2 sequences are SQVTM and ANQGSEA. Trimming removed 5 bases at V and 0 bases at J, with 13 bases between. The DNA of the CDR3 is TGCAGCGTTCTAACGGGCACTGTGAACACTGAAGCTTTCTTT. Amino acid sequence: CSVLTGTVNTEAFF.

This chain's CDR3 is CASSLDQGSLGYTF. Here the CDR3 DNA reads TGTGCCAGCAGCTTGGACCAGGGTTCATTAGGCTACACCTTC. The V call is TRBV5-4, the J call TRBJ1-2, with D tentatively TRBD1 (5 bases). The CDR3 is made up of 14 amino acids. V lost 0 bases to trimming and J lost 8 bases, with 14 bases between them. Germline CDR1 and CDR2: SGHNT and YYREEE (reference sequence).

The chain uses TRBV7-2 and TRBJ1-1, with 9 bases lining up with TRBD1. The germline gives CDR1 SGHTA, CDR2 FQGNSA. V trimming: 5 bases; J trimming: 10 bases; junction bases outside the gene matches: 5. CDR3 length: 12 residues. Written as DNA, the CDR3 is TGTGCCAGCAGCATAGACAGGGGGGTAGCTTTCTTT. Translation gives CASSIDRGVAFF.

The chain recombines TRBV9 with TRBJ2-1, with 7 nucleotides matching TRBD2. Losses at the gene ends were 0 bases for V and 10 bases for J; bases not matched to a gene: 10. The CDR3 extends over 15 amino acids. Germline V lookup: CDR1 SGDLS, CDR2 YYNGEE. In DNA, the CDR3 is TGTGCCAGCAGCGTAGCCAGCCTAGCGGCGCGGGAGCAGTTCTTC. Translation: CASSVASLAAREQFF.

The chain carries TRBV7-8 and TRBJ1-1; 7 nucleotides match TRBD1. The CDR3 consists of 20 residues. J lost 0 bases, V lost 4 bases, and 20 bases had no gene match. Germline V gene data show CDR1 as SGHVS and CDR2 as FQNEAQ. CDR3 DNA: TGTGCCAGCAGCTCCACCGGGACAGTTATTCCCGAGGGTATGAACACTGAAGCTTTCTTT. Its translation is CASSSTGTVIPEGMNTEAFF. Full variable domain (outside the CDR3, taken from reference TRBV7-8 and TRBJ1-1): GAGVSQSPRYKVAKRGQDVALRCDPISGHVSLFWYQQALGQGPEFLTYFQNEAQLDKSGLPSDRFFAERPEGSVSTLKIQRTQQEDSAVYLCASSSTGTVIPEGMNTEAFFGQGTRLTVV.

About this clone: Other nucleotide sequences from this sample produce the same CDR3. V and J are TRBV11-3 and TRBJ2-3; TRBD2 aligns across 8 bases. The CDR3 totals 14 residues. Losses at the gene ends were 4 bases for V and 4 bases for J; bases not matched to a gene: 4. The germline gives CDR1 SGHNT, CDR2 YENEEA. As DNA, the CDR3 is TGTGCCAGCAGCTCCAGGACTAGCCCAGATACGCAGTATTTT. This codes for CASSSRTSPDTQYF.

CDR3 sequence reads: CASSEGAGGPTDTQYF. The CDR3 coding sequence is TGTGCCAGCAGTGAGGGAGCGGGGGGACCCACAGATACGCAGTATTTT. The gene calls are TRBV2 and TRBJ2-3, with 9 nucleotides matching TRBD2. Germline-derived CDR1 and CDR2 are SNHLY and FYNNEI. This CDR3 has 16 residues. Trimming cost V 3 bases and J 2 bases; bases outside gene matches: 6.

The V gene is TRBV5-6, the J gene TRBJ1-6; D is unresolved. Trimming took 0 bases from V and 9 from J, leaving 10 bases between them. CDR1 is SGHDT, CDR2 YYEEEE, per germline. This CDR3 has 14 amino acids. CDR3 DNA sequence: TGTGCCAGCAGCTTGGGGCAGGAGGGTTCACCCCTCCACTTT. Translated: CASSLGQEGSPLHF.

This chain links TRBV27 with TRBJ2-7; 8 nucleotides agree with TRBD1. V lost 4 bases to trimming and J lost 4 bases; unmatched junction nucleotides: 15. Per the germline V gene, CDR1 is MNHEY and CDR2 is SMNVEV (reference sequence). The CDR3 covers 17 residues. Written as DNA, the CDR3 is TGTGCCAGCAGTTCAGGACAGGGCTGGGTGGGTAGTTACGAGCAGTACTTC. Its protein is CASSSGQGWVGSYEQYF.

The genes are TRBV3-1 (or the pseudogene TRBV3-2) and TRBJ1-1; no firm D call. The CDR3 sequence is 14 residues long. Germline assignment: CDR1 LGHDT and CDR2 YNNKEL (reference sequence). V was trimmed by 0 bases and J by 1 base, leaving 6 bases between them. In DNA, the CDR3 is TGTGCCAGCAGCCAAGAGGCAGGGAACACTGAAGCTTTCTTT. Protein product: CASSQEAGNTEAFF.

J is TRBJ2-5 and V is TRBV2; 10 bases are shared with TRBD2. V dropped 5 bases and J dropped 3; count of bases not matched to a gene: 12. Germline V gene lookup returns CDR1 SNHLY and CDR2 FYNNEI. The CDR3 has 17 residues. CDR3: CASSSLGGLAGEETQYF. The CDR3 bases are TGTGCCAGCAGTTCTCTGGGAGGGCTAGCGGGAGAAGAGACCCAGTACTTC.

V usage is TRBV7-3 and J usage is TRBJ1-6; D gene uncertain. Germline V gene sequence: CDR1 SGHTA, CDR2 FQGTGA. The CDR3 is 13 amino acids. The V and J ends lost 5 bases and 9 bases respectively, with 11 bases between them. CDR3 sequence reads: CASSPTFGSPLHF. The CDR3 coding sequence is TGTGCCAGCAGCCCCACATTCGGTTCACCCCTCCACTTT. Full variable domain (rest looked up from reference TRBV7-3 and TRBJ1-6): GAGVSQTPSNKVTEKGKYVELRCDPISGHTALYWYRQSLGQGPEFLIYFQGTGAADDSGLPNDRFFAVRPEGSVSTLKIQRTERGDSAVYLCASSPTFGSPLHFGNGTRLTVT.

This sequence joins TRBV11-2 and TRBJ1-6, with D possibly TRBD1 on 6 matching bases. Germline V gene sequence: CDR1 SGHAT, CDR2 FQNNGV. The CDR3 has 14 residues. The V end lost 7 bases, the J end lost 14 bases, and 21 bases lay between the germline ends. The CDR3, as DNA: TGTGCCAGCACCTCCGGGGGGCTGAGGACCACCCTCCACTTT. Residues: CASTSGGLRTTLHF.

J is TRBJ2-5 and V is TRBV18; 7 bases agree with TRBD1. Germline loops: CDR1 KGHSH, CDR2 LQKENI. The CDR3 consists of 14 residues. The V gene end was trimmed by 2 bases and the J gene end by 7 bases; junction bases not matched to a gene: 7. CDR3 in amino acids: CASSPKGASSTQYF. The CDR3 coding sequence is TGTGCCAGCTCACCAAAGGGGGCTAGCTCGACCCAGTACTTC.

This clone was observed a few times. The chain is built from TRBV7-2 and TRBJ1-1; D not resolved. The CDR3 contains 13 residues. From germline, CDR1 is SGHTA and CDR2 FQGNSA. V was trimmed by 3 bases and J by 3 bases, leaving 8 bases between them. CDR3 sequence reads: CASSFSGDTEAFF. The CDR3 DNA sequence: TGTGCCAGCAGCTTCTCGGGTGACACTGAAGCTTTCTTT.

The chain joins TRBV5-4 to TRBJ1-1; D gene ambiguous. This CDR3 is 14 amino acids long. V was trimmed by 1 base and J by 5 bases, leaving 12 bases between them. Germline V gives CDR1 SGHNT, CDR2 YYREEE (reference sequence). CDR3 loop: CASSLTSAQTEAFF. The DNA for the CDR3 is TGTGCCAGCAGCTTGACGTCCGCCCAGACTGAAGCTTTCTTT.

The gene calls are TRBV7-9 and TRBJ2-5, with D unclear. This CDR3 comprises 14 residues. V was trimmed by 1 base and J by 1 base, leaving 7 bases between them. Germline values: CDR1 SEHNR, CDR2 FQNEAQ (reference sequence). CDR3 sequence (DNA): TGTGCCAGCAGCTTAGAGGGCAGCCAAGAGACCCAGTACTTC. It is translated as CASSLEGSQETQYF.

The chain is built from TRBV10-3 and TRBJ2-1; no definite D call. V lost 2 bases and J 4 bases, leaving 9 bases between the germline ends. The CDR3 totals 14 residues. Germline V gene lookup returns CDR1 ENHRY and CDR2 SYGVKD. The chain's CDR3 is CAISEGDGYNEQFF. For the CDR3, the DNA is TGTGCCATCAGTGAGGGTGACGGATACAATGAGCAGTTCTTC.

The chain combines TRBV19 with TRBJ1-1; no definite D call. In germline, CDR1 is LNHDA, CDR2 SQIVND (reference sequence). The V end was cut by 3 bases, the J end by 6 bases, with 14 bases between. The CDR3 is 14 residues long. The CDR3 region is CASSIPGSVSEAFF. In DNA, the CDR3 is TGTGCCAGTAGTATCCCGGGCTCGGTGTCTGAAGCTTTCTTT.

The chain has TRBV10-1 and TRBJ2-7; 14 positions agree with TRBD2. J gave up 3 bases and V 2 bases, and 0 bases lay outside the gene matches. Germline values: CDR1 WNHNN, CDR2 SYGVQD (reference sequence). The CDR3 is made up of 15 amino acids. Here the CDR3 reads CASSEGTSGGYEQYF. DNA of the CDR3: TGCGCCAGCAGTGAGGGGACTAGCGGGGGCTACGAGCAGTACTTC.

The chain carries TRBV9 and TRBJ2-5; D possibly uses TRBD1 or TRBD2 (5 bases each). The CDR3 sequence is 14 residues long. The V and J ends lost 0 bases and 5 bases respectively, with 11 bases between them. Germline V gene lookup returns CDR1 SGDLS and CDR2 YYNGEE. In nucleotides, the CDR3 is TGTGCCAGCAGCGTAGAAAGTTGGGGGGAGACCCAGTACTTC. Protein: CASSVESWGETQYF.

This clone appeared a few times. This chain connects TRBV7-2 to TRBJ1-5; unclear D gene. The CDR3 spans 15 residues. Trimming cost V 0 bases and J 0 bases, with 6 bases left between them. CDR1 is SGHTA and CDR2 is FQGNSA in the germline V gene. In nucleotides, the CDR3 is TGTGCCAGCAGCTTAGCAGCTTATAGCAATCAGCCCCAGCATTTT. This gives the protein CASSLAAYSNQPQHF.

V is TRBV5-1 and J is TRBJ1-2; no reliable D call. Germline V gives CDR1 SGHRS, CDR2 YFSETQ. The CDR3 consists of 13 residues. V was cut by 5 bases and J by 2 bases, with 10 bases left in between. CDR3 in amino acids: CASSRWSNYGYTF. The CDR3 DNA reads as TGCGCCAGCAGTCGATGGTCCAACTATGGCTACACCTTC.

V is TRBV30 and J is TRBJ1-3; D ambiguous. Germline CDR1 reads GTSNPN; CDR2 reads SVGIG (reference sequence). The CDR3 covers 14 residues. Between the trimmed V and J ends, which lost 1 base and 4 bases, there was a span of 11 bases. Here the CDR3 DNA reads TGTGCCTGGAGTGAGACTAATAGGGGAAACACCATATATTTT. Translation gives CAWSETNRGNTIYF.

The chain couples TRBV3-1 (or the pseudogene TRBV3-2) to TRBJ1-5; D is undetermined. The CDR3 sequence is 13 residues long. Germline lookup yields CDR1 LGHDT and CDR2 YNNKEL (reference sequence). V was cut by 0 bases and J by 6 bases, with 6 bases left in between. CDR3 nucleotides: TGTGCCAGCAGCCAAGATATTAGTCAGCCCCAGCATTTT. Encoded protein: CASSQDISQPQHF.

This chain connects TRBV5-1 to TRBJ1-4, with 8 bases that match TRBD1. CDR1 is SGHRS, CDR2 YFSETQ, per germline. Germline trimming cut 3 bases from V and 8 bases from J; bases unmatched to any gene: 6. This CDR3 has 14 residues. The CDR3 spells CASSWTGTSEKLFF. Written as DNA, the CDR3 is TGCGCCAGCAGCTGGACAGGGACTTCCGAAAAACTGTTTTTT.

The J gene is TRBJ2-7, the V gene TRBV2; 8 nucleotides agree with TRBD2. Germline CDR1 is SNHLY and CDR2 is FYNNEI. J was trimmed by 4 bases and V by 6 bases; bases with no gene match: 5. The CDR3 has 13 residues. The CDR3 protein is CASSSGRTYEQYV. The CDR3 coding sequence is TGTGCCAGCAGCAGCGGGAGAACTTACGAGCAGTACGTC.

The rearrangement uses TRBV11-2 and TRBJ2-2; the D gene could be TRBD1 or TRBD2 (6 bases each). Germline CDR1 SGHAT, CDR2 FQNNGV. Trimming removed 3 bases at V and 7 bases at J, with 18 bases between. There are 16 residues in the CDR3. The CDR3 region has the DNA TGTGCCAGCAGCTTGAACGGGGGCAATAGAGACGGGGAGCTGTTTTTT. This codes for CASSLNGGNRDGELFF. The full variable domain, in which reference TRBV11-2 and TRBJ2-2 provide the parts outside the CDR3, is EAGVAQSPRYKIIEKRQSVAFWCNPISGHATLYWYQQILGQGPKLLIQFQNNGVVDDSQLPKDRFSAERLKGVDSTLKIQPAKLEDSAVYLCASSLNGGNRDGELFFGEGSRLTVL.

The V call is TRBV19, the J call TRBJ2-1; 8 nucleotides line up with TRBD2. This CDR3 region has 15 residues. Germline V gene data show CDR1 as LNHDA and CDR2 as SQIVND (reference sequence). Trimming at V came to 1 base and at J to 4 bases, leaving 3 bases not matched to a gene. The DNA of the CDR3 is TGTGCCAGTAGTATAGGGCTAGCGGGTTACAATGAGCAGTTCTTC. Amino acid sequence: CASSIGLAGYNEQFF. Based on the CDR3 plus reference TRBV19 and TRBJ2-1, the full variable domain is DGGITQSPKYLFRKEGQNVTLSCEQNLNHDAMYWYRQDPGQGLRLIYYSQIVNDFQKGDIAEGYSVSREKKESFPLTVTSAQKNPTAFYLCASSIGLAGYNEQFFGPGTRLTVL.